Following are 13 T cell receptor beta chains from one sample sequenced in a study of identical twins. TCRdb re-derived calls from the 5' RACE reads in MiXCR, one entry per CDR3 protein. The table has 1.5 million to 2 million distinct CDR3 sequences, around a third seen once; the top ten hold about 0.3%. Sequencing used cord blood. The receptors come from a newborn girl in good health.

The chain uses TRBV13 and TRBJ2-7, with TRBD2 matching 8 bases. The J segment lost 0 bases and the V segment lost 5 bases, leaving 12 bases of the junction unmatched. CDR3 length equals 17 residues. The germline V gene has CDR1 PRHDT and CDR2 FYEKMQ (reference sequence). The CDR3 region has the DNA TGTGCCAGCAGCGGGACGACCTTCGGGACTAGCTCCTACGAGCAGTACTTC. It encodes CASSGTTFGTSSYEQYF.

This clonotype was detected a few times. The chain recombines TRBV3-1 with TRBJ2-4; perhaps TRBD2 as D (5 bases). The length of the CDR3 is 14 residues. V was trimmed by 0 bases and J by 13 bases, leaving 16 bases between them. CDR1 is LGHDT and CDR2 is YNNKEL in the germline V gene (reference sequence). The CDR3 here is CASSQDFMTGEQYF. CDR3 sequence (DNA): TGTGCCAGCAGCCAAGATTTTATGACCGGGGAGCAGTACTTC.

This chain links TRBV29-1 with TRBJ1-1, with 8 bases aligning to TRBD1. Per the germline V gene, CDR1 is SQVTM and CDR2 is ANQGSEA. The J segment lost 5 bases and the V segment lost 7 bases, leaving 6 bases of the junction unmatched. This CDR3 comprises 12 residues. The CDR3 reads CSGTTGGTEAFF. CDR3 DNA sequence: TGCAGCGGAACAACAGGGGGGACTGAAGCTTTCTTT.

This clonotype occurred a few times. The genes are TRBV2 and TRBJ2-3; D is perhaps TRBD1 (5 bases). V lost 4 bases and J lost 8, with 13 bases in between. Germline CDR1 and CDR2: SNHLY and FYNNEI. The CDR3 is 13 residues long. The CDR3 coding sequence is TGTGCCAGCAGTGCGGCAGGGTCAGGTACGCAGTATTTT. Encoded protein: CASSAAGSGTQYF.

This clonotype was recorded a few times. The rearrangement joins TRBV20-1 to TRBJ1-4; 7 nucleotides agree with TRBD1. J lost 10 bases, V lost 5 bases, and 10 bases had no gene match. CDR3 length: 13 residues. Germline lookup yields CDR1 DFQATT and CDR2 SNEGSKA (reference sequence). The CDR3: CSADPGQWGKLFF. CDR3 nucleotide sequence: TGCAGTGCTGACCCGGGACAGTGGGGAAAACTGTTTTTT.

This clonotype was recorded a few times. The chain employs TRBV5-1 and TRBJ2-7; TRBD2 agrees at 8 bases. This CDR3 region has 15 residues. CDR1 and CDR2 (germline): SGHRS, YFSETQ. V lost 5 bases, J lost 0 bases, and 7 bases stayed unmatched. The CDR3 here is CASSKVAGFSYEQYF. In DNA, the CDR3 is TGCGCCAGCAGTAAGGTAGCGGGATTCTCCTACGAGCAGTACTTC.

About this clonotype itself: A much larger clone sits a single nucleotide away, making a read error possible. The chain employs TRBV14 and TRBJ1-2; D not certain. Trimming took 5 bases from V and 4 from J, leaving 8 bases between them. This CDR3 contains 12 residues. The germline V gene has CDR1 SGHDN and CDR2 FVKESK. The CDR3 loop reads CASSFYSYGYTF. CDR3 nucleotide sequence: TGTGCCAGCAGCTTTTACAGCTATGGCTACACCTTC.

This clonotype showed up many times. V gene TRBV5-5 combines with J gene TRBJ1-2, with unresolved D. Germline assignment: CDR1 SGHKS and CDR2 YYEKEE (reference sequence). The ends were cut back, 0 bases at V and 1 base at J, with 10 bases in the middle. The CDR3 length is 15 residues. CDR3 loop: CASSLALWDNYGYTF. Written as DNA, the CDR3 is TGTGCCAGCAGCTTGGCCTTATGGGATAACTATGGCTACACCTTC.

Of note for this clonotype: A much larger clone is a single base away; this may be a read error. The chain combines TRBV4-2 with TRBJ2-3; TRBD2 agrees at 12 bases. Germline CDR1 is LGHNA and CDR2 is YNFKEQ. The V segment lost 4 bases and the J segment 1 base; nucleotides outside the gene matches: 3. The CDR3 consists of 16 residues. The chain's CDR3 is CASSRTSGEGTDTQYF. As DNA, the CDR3 is TGTGCCAGCAGCCGGACTAGCGGGGAAGGCACAGATACGCAGTATTTT.

The chain combines TRBV29-1 with TRBJ2-1; possibly TRBD2 for D (5 bases). This CDR3 contains 16 residues. Germline lookup yields CDR1 SQVTM and CDR2 ANQGSEA. V dropped 6 bases and J dropped 4 bases, with 22 bases sitting between them. In nucleotides, the CDR3 is TGCAGCGTGCCCCCGGAAATTCAGTGGGAGTACAATGAGCAGTTCTTC. Its protein product is CSVPPEIQWEYNEQFF.

In its sample, this clonotype was seen many times. The chain carries TRBV10-3 and TRBJ1-2, with D unresolved. The CDR3 runs 12 residues. CDR1 ENHRY and CDR2 SYGVKD come from the germline V gene. V gave up 3 bases and J gave up 4 bases, with 6 bases separating them. The CDR3 spells CAISDGVYGYTF. The DNA for the CDR3 is TGTGCCATCAGTGACGGAGTCTATGGCTACACCTTC.

This clonotype has ten or more counts. The rearrangement uses TRBV2 and TRBJ2-1; D is ambiguous. V lost 7 bases, J lost 12 bases, and 7 bases lay in between. The length of the CDR3 is 9 residues. The germline V gene has CDR1 SNHLY and CDR2 FYNNEI. This chain's CDR3 is CASKYAQFF. The CDR3 coding sequence is TGTGCCAGCAAGTATGCGCAGTTCTTC.

The chain combines TRBV5-1 with TRBJ1-2, with D uncertain. This CDR3 contains 15 residues. Germline V gene data show CDR1 as SGHRS and CDR2 as YFSETQ. V lost 5 bases, J lost 3 bases, and 17 bases lay in between. The CDR3 sequence is CASSSTLRSHYGYTF. CDR3 nucleotide sequence: TGCGCCAGCAGTTCAACCCTCAGGAGTCACTATGGCTACACCTTC.